What follows are 28 T cell receptor beta chains derived from one specimen sequenced in a study of long-term antiretroviral therapy in people with HIV. Runs used v3.0 of the immunoSEQ assay and were done at survey level. Sequencing was performed with immunoSEQ multiplex PCR; in TCRdb, only in-frame clones are kept and a portion is missing. The data contain around 15,000 clones, around 94% of them singletons. Source: unsorted PBMCs, taken nearly 6.5 years after starting antiretroviral therapy. These receptors were collected from a woman between 45 and 60 years old with HIV.

This chain uses TRBV19 with TRBJ2-4; the match to TRBD2 covers 8 bases. With 6 bases clipped from V and 1 base from J, the junction kept 11 bases outside the gene matches. CDR3 length: 17 amino acids. The germline V gene has CDR1 LNHDA and CDR2 SQIVND (reference sequence). This chain's CDR3 is CASRPPVGLGAKNIQYF. CDR3 bases: TGTGCCAGTAGACCCCCAGTGGGACTAGGGGCCAAAAACATTCAGTACTTC.

This clone was observed a single time. The chain couples TRBV20-1 to TRBJ1-4; D not certain. Germline CDR1 and CDR2: DFQATT and SNEGSKA (reference sequence). The CDR3 is 11 amino acids. Trimming took off 4 bases at V and 6 bases at J, with 6 bases between the two ends. CDR3 nucleotide sequence: TGCAGTGCTAAAGAGGATGAAAAACTGTTTTTT. The encoded protein is CSAKEDEKLFF.

The chain employs TRBV6-6 and TRBJ2-7; D is undetermined. Germline lookup yields CDR1 MNHNY and CDR2 SVGAGI (reference sequence). The CDR3 is made up of 14 amino acids. V was clipped by 2 bases and J by 3 bases, with 11 bases between them. The CDR3 DNA reads TGTGCCAGCAGTTACGGTGGCTCTCGCTACGAGCAGTACTTC. It codes for CASSYGGSRYEQYF.

The chain's CDR3 is CASSFGLAGVVGDTQYF. CDR3 nucleotide sequence: TGTGCCAGCAGCTTCGGACTAGCGGGAGTAGTGGGAGATACGCAGTATTTT. The chain carries TRBV7-2 and TRBJ2-3; 13 nucleotides align to TRBD2. CDR3 size: 17 residues. The germline V gene has CDR1 SGHTA and CDR2 FQGNSA. V lost 3 bases and J lost 5; bases outside the gene matches: 8.

The chain is built from TRBV10-2 and TRBJ2-7, with D perhaps matching TRBD1 (5 bases). Per germline, CDR1 WSHSY and CDR2 SAAADI. V gave up 6 bases and J gave up 3 bases, with 12 bases separating them. This CDR3 comprises 13 residues. CDR3 in amino acids: CASRRQIGYEQYF. The CDR3 DNA is TGCGCCAGCAGACGACAGATCGGCTACGAGCAGTACTTC.

J is TRBJ2-6 and V is TRBV6-6, with D maybe TRBD1 (5 bases). This CDR3 spans 15 amino acids. Per the germline V gene, CDR1 is MNHNY and CDR2 is SVGAGI (reference sequence). V dropped 2 bases and J dropped 3 bases, with 8 bases sitting between them. In DNA, the CDR3 is TGTGCCAGCAGTTACGGGGCTCTTGGGGCCAACGTCCTGACTTTC. It codes for CASSYGALGANVLTF.

The rearrangement uses TRBV18 and TRBJ2-7, with 9 nucleotides matching TRBD1. The CDR3 is made up of 15 amino acids. Germline V lookup: CDR1 KGHSH, CDR2 LQKENI. The ends lost 3 bases at V and 3 bases at J; junction bases unmatched: 6. In DNA form, the CDR3 reads TGTGCCAGCTCACCTGGGGGACAGGGAATCTACGAGCAGTACTTC. It encodes CASSPGGQGIYEQYF. Complete variable domain (other parts from reference TRBV18 and TRBJ2-7): NAGVMQNPRHLVRRRGQEARLRCSPMKGHSHVYWYRQLPEEGLKFMVYLQKENIIDESGMPKERFSAEFPKEGPSILRIQQVVRGDSAAYFCASSPGGQGIYEQYFGPGTRLTVT.

This clone has a single count. The chain joins TRBV29-1 to TRBJ2-7; D is uncertain. Germline CDR1 and CDR2: SQVTM and ANQGSEA. Trimming shortened V by 2 bases and J by 5 bases, and 7 bases separated the two germline ends. The CDR3 extends over 11 amino acids. This chain's CDR3 is CSVEHNHEQYF. The DNA for the CDR3 is TGCAGCGTTGAACACAACCACGAGCAGTACTTC.

The rearrangement joins TRBV6-1 to TRBJ1-5; D uncertain. The length of the CDR3 is 13 residues. CDR1 is MNHNS and CDR2 is SASEGT in the germline V gene. Trimming took 8 bases from V and 3 from J, leaving 11 bases between them. The CDR3 DNA reads TGTGCCAGCTCAAGGCAGTTCAATCAGCCCCAGCATTTT. As protein: CASSRQFNQPQHF.

V is TRBV29-1 and J is TRBJ2-7; D tentatively reads TRBD1 or TRBD2 (8 bases each). In germline, CDR1 is SQVTM, CDR2 ANQGSEA. CDR3 length: 19 amino acids. V lost 3 bases, J lost 1 base, and 28 bases lay in between. The CDR3 region has the DNA TGCAGCGTTGACGGCGTGGGGACAGGAGAAGCGGGGGCGTCCTACGAGCAGTACTTC. Translating gives CSVDGVGTGEAGASYEQYF.

This clone was detected once. This rearrangement joins TRBV10-3 to TRBJ1-2; D is unresolved. The CDR3 spans 13 residues. Germline values: CDR1 ENHRY, CDR2 SYGVKD. V shed 4 bases and J shed 7 bases, with 13 bases lying between them. The CDR3 sequence is CAISVGGVGGYTF. The CDR3, as DNA: TGTGCCATCAGTGTTGGCGGGGTGGGTGGCTACACCTTC.

The chain employs TRBV5-1 and TRBJ2-6; D is uncertain. V gave up 1 base and J gave up 2 bases, with 10 bases separating them. Germline assignment: CDR1 SGHRS and CDR2 YFSETQ. The CDR3 consists of 16 residues. CDR3 sequence (DNA): TGCGCCAGCAGCTTGTCCCCCGTGGCTGGGGCCAACGTCCTGACTTTC. It codes for CASSLSPVAGANVLTF.

This chain uses TRBV12-5 with TRBJ2-3; D is unresolved. Germline CDR1 is LGHNT and CDR2 is FRNRAP. This CDR3 is 11 amino acids long. Trimming removed 6 bases from V and 3 bases from J, with 4 bases in between. CDR3 sequence reads: CASGETDTQYF. Written as DNA, the CDR3 is TGTGCTAGTGGGGAGACAGATACGCAGTATTTT.

This clone occurred once. The genes are TRBV18 and TRBJ1-3, with 8 positions matching TRBD1. The J segment lost 4 bases and the V segment lost 5 bases, leaving 13 bases of the junction unmatched. The CDR3 is 17 residues long. In germline, CDR1 is KGHSH, CDR2 LQKENI. CDR3 sequence (DNA): TGTGCCAGCTCATCCATGACCGGGACAGGAGGAGGAAACACCATATATTTT. As protein: CASSSMTGTGGGNTIYF.

The chain carries TRBV11-1 and TRBJ2-1; 11 bases map to TRBD1. V lost 5 bases to trimming and J lost 7 bases; unmatched junction nucleotides: 13. Per germline, CDR1 SGHAT and CDR2 FQDESV (reference sequence). The CDR3 is made up of 17 amino acids. CDR3 DNA sequence: TGTGCCAGCAGCCCCTACCGGACAGGGGGCGCATGGAATGAGCAGTTCTTC. This gives the protein CASSPYRTGGAWNEQFF.

The rearrangement links TRBV19 to TRBJ1-2; TRBD1 matches 7 bases. V was pared by 3 bases and J by 4 bases, with 5 bases of the junction left unmatched. Per the germline V gene, CDR1 is LNHDA and CDR2 is SQIVND (reference sequence). The length of the CDR3 is 14 residues. In nucleotides, the CDR3 is TGTGCCAGTAGTATTGGGGGACAGTTCTATGGCTACACCTTC. Translation: CASSIGGQFYGYTF.

V and J are TRBV6-6 and TRBJ1-5, with no clear D. V lost 0 bases to trimming and J lost 3 bases, with 3 bases between them. The CDR3 covers 13 residues. Germline values: CDR1 MNHNY, CDR2 SVGAGI (reference sequence). As DNA, the CDR3 is TGTGCCAGCAGTTACTCGAACAATCAGCCCCAGCATTTT. Translation gives CASSYSNNQPQHF.

This sequence joins TRBV12-5 and TRBJ1-5; D is undetermined. Trimming removed 1 base at V and 7 bases at J, with 8 bases between. The CDR3 consists of 13 residues. The germline V gene has CDR1 LGHNT and CDR2 FRNRAP. CDR3 amino acids: CASGLATWQPQHF. In DNA, the CDR3 is TGTGCTAGTGGTTTGGCCACTTGGCAGCCCCAGCATTTT.

The genes are TRBV19 and TRBJ2-7; TRBD2 aligns across 10 bases. J was trimmed by 6 bases and V by 6 bases; bases with no gene match: 8. This CDR3 comprises 14 residues. The V gene's germline CDR1 is LNHDA and CDR2 SQIVND (reference sequence). The CDR3: CASSFLAGDSEQYF. The CDR3, as DNA: TGTGCCAGTAGCTTTCTAGCGGGAGACTCCGAGCAGTACTTC.

This clone was counted a single time. This chain uses TRBV10-3 with TRBJ1-1; TRBD1 matches 7 bases. The germline V gene has CDR1 ENHRY and CDR2 SYGVKD. J lost 4 bases, V lost 11 bases, and 10 bases had no gene match. The CDR3 runs to 13 residues. CDR3 bases: TGTGCCGTAAAAACAGGGGTTGGCACTGAAGCTTTCTTT. Its protein product is CAVKTGVGTEAFF.

This chain links TRBV7-3 with TRBJ2-7, with TRBD1 matching 7 bases. The CDR3 consists of 14 residues. Trimming removed 5 bases from V and 3 bases from J; junction bases left unmatched: 7. CDR1 is SGHTA, CDR2 FQGTGA, per germline. The CDR3 nucleotides read TGTGCCAGCAGCCTAGCAGGGGGTGGCTACGAGCAGTACTTC. It yields the protein CASSLAGGGYEQYF.

The genes are TRBV19 and TRBJ2-3, with D perhaps matching TRBD2 (5 bases). Trimming stripped 8 bases from V and 2 bases from J, with 17 bases between. The CDR3 consists of 15 residues. Germline CDR1 LNHDA, CDR2 SQIVND (reference sequence). The CDR3 coding sequence is TGTGCCAGTTCGGCCCAGGCGGGCCCCACAGATACGCAGTATTTT. This translates into CASSAQAGPTDTQYF. Together with reference TRBV19 and TRBJ2-3, the CDR3 gives the full variable domain: DGGITQSPKYLFRKEGQNVTLSCEQNLNHDAMYWYRQDPGQGLRLIYYSQIVNDFQKGDIAEGYSVSREKKESFPLTVTSAQKNPTAFYLCASSAQAGPTDTQYFGPGTRLTVL.

The chain employs TRBV6-5 and TRBJ2-7; D might be TRBD2 (6 bases). Per germline, CDR1 MNHEY and CDR2 SVGAGI. CDR3 size: 13 residues. Trimming took off 5 bases at V and 5 bases at J, with 13 bases between the two ends. The CDR3 nucleotides read TGTGCCAGCAGTCGGCCTACTAGCCACGAGCAGTACTTC. As protein: CASSRPTSHEQYF.

This clone was picked up a small number of times. J is TRBJ2-7 and V is TRBV7-9; D is uncertain. V dropped 1 base and J dropped 6 bases, with 7 bases sitting between them. The CDR3 is 12 amino acids. Germline CDR1 is SEHNR and CDR2 is FQNEAQ (reference sequence). In DNA, the CDR3 is TGTGCCAGCAGCTTAGGGCGGACCGAGCAGTACTTC. Protein product: CASSLGRTEQYF.

This chain connects TRBV2 to TRBJ1-2; the D gene is possibly TRBD1 (5 bases). The CDR3 sequence is 13 residues long. Trimming left V 10 bases short and J 3 bases short, with 15 bases between. Germline-derived CDR1 and CDR2 are SNHLY and FYNNEI. The DNA for the CDR3 is TGTGCCAACAACCAACAGGCTGACTATGGCTACACCTTC. It is translated as CANNQQADYGYTF. Using reference TRBV2 and TRBJ1-2 for the parts outside the CDR3, the full variable domain is EPEVTQTPSHQVTQMGQEVILRCVPISNHLYFYWYRQILGQKVEFLVSFYNNEISEKSEIFDDQFSVERPDGSNFTLKIRSTKLEDSAMYFCANNQQADYGYTFGSGTRLTVV.

This clone occurred once. The rearrangement links TRBV19 to TRBJ2-6; D is possibly TRBD1 (6 bases). Germline values: CDR1 LNHDA, CDR2 SQIVND (reference sequence). V was pared by 5 bases and J by 1 base, with 9 bases between. The length of the CDR3 is 15 residues. CDR3 in amino acids: CASSSDRSGANVLTF. In DNA, the CDR3 is TGTGCCAGTAGTTCCGACAGGTCTGGGGCCAACGTCCTGACTTTC.

The chain employs TRBV19 and TRBJ1-5; TRBD1 aligns across 9 bases. From germline, CDR1 is LNHDA and CDR2 SQIVND (reference sequence). The trim removed 7 bases at V and 1 base at J, leaving 8 bases unmatched. The length of the CDR3 is 16 residues. CDR3 in amino acids: CASKIGDRASNQPQHF. The CDR3 DNA reads TGTGCCAGTAAGATCGGGGACAGGGCCAGCAATCAGCCCCAGCATTTT.

The genes are TRBV4-3 and TRBJ2-7, with 7 bases matching TRBD1. V was pared by 0 bases and J by 3 bases, with 5 bases of the junction left unmatched. Per the germline V gene, CDR1 is LGHNA and CDR2 is YSLEER. This CDR3 is built from 15 residues. CDR3 sequence: CASSQDRGQYYEQYF. CDR3 nucleotide sequence: TGCGCCAGCAGCCAAGATCGGGGACAGTACTACGAGCAGTACTTC.